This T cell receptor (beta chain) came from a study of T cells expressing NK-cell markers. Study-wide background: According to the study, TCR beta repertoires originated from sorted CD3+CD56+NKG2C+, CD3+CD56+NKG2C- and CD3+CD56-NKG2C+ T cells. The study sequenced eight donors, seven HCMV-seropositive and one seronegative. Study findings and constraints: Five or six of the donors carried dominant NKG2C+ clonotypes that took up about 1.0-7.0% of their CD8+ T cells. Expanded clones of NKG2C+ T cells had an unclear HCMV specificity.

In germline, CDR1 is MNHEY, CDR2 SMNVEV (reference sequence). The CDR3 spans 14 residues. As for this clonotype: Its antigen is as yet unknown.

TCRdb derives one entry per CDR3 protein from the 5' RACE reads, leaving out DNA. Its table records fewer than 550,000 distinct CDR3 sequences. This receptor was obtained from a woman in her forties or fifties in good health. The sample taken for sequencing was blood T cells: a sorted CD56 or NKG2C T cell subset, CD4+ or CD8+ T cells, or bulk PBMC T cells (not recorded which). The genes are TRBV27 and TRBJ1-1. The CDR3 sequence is CASSSLGVGTEAFF.